This is a list of T cell receptor beta chains from one sample in a study of human T cells and chemical hapten exposure. TCRdb processed the RACE reads anew with MiXCR; each CDR3 protein has one entry. The sample includes roughly 32,000 distinct CDR3 sequences, around 6% of them seen just once. The sequencing here drew on whole blood, taken in connection with sensitization to the hapten diphenylcyclopropenone (DPC). These receptor sequences come from a man younger than 45 with alopecia areata. Some clones in this sample may be carry-over from other donors' samples. Each CDR3 is given with its conserved first and last residue. A D gene is named only where the DNA matches it firmly. Not all rows give a size; the values are once, few, many and, for expanded clones, a class.

CDR3 protein: CASSVRVGNTGELFF
CDR3 DNA: TGTGCCAGCAGTGTACGCGTCGGTAACACCGGGGAGCTGTTTTTT
V gene: TRBV2
J gene: TRBJ2-2
D gene: .
clone size: many

CDR3 protein: CSTSDRTGGRQETQYF
CDR3 DNA: TGCAGCACCTCGGATCGTACAGGGGGCCGCCAAGAGACCCAGTACTTC
V gene: TRBV29-1
J gene: TRBJ2-5
D gene: TRBD1
clone size: many

CDR3 protein: CASSLGDGQPQHF
CDR3 DNA: TGTGCCAGCTCACTAGGGGATGGGCAGCCCCAGCATTTT
V gene: TRBV18
J gene: TRBJ1-5
D gene: .
clone size: many

CDR3 protein: CASSYMAGGWTGANVLTF
CDR3 DNA: TGTGCCAGCAGTTACATGGCGGGAGGGTGGACTGGGGCCAACGTCCTGACTTTC
V gene: TRBV6-5
J gene: TRBJ2-6
D gene: TRBD2
clone size: many

CDR3 protein: CASSPGSRELFF
CDR3 DNA: TGTGCCAGCAGCCCTGGTTCCAGGGAGCTGTTTTTT
V gene: TRBV6-2/TRBV6-3
J gene: TRBJ2-2
D gene: .
clone size: many

CDR3 protein: CAISERTGNTEAFF
CDR3 DNA: TGTGCCATCAGTGAGAGGACAGGGAACACTGAAGCTTTCTTT
V gene: TRBV10-3
J gene: TRBJ1-1
D gene: TRBD1
clone size: many

CDR3 protein: CASSLAGLGAKTQYF
CDR3 DNA: TGTGCCAGCAGCTTAGCGGGGCTGGGGGCCAAGACCCAGTACTTC
V gene: TRBV11-2
J gene: TRBJ2-5
D gene: .
clone size: many

CDR3 protein: CASTEGYGYTF
CDR3 DNA: TGTGCCAGCACCGAGGGCTATGGCTACACCTTC
V gene: TRBV2
J gene: TRBJ1-2
D gene: .
clone size: many

CDR3 protein: CASSWFYNEQFF
CDR3 DNA: TGTGCCAGCTCGTGGTTTTACAATGAGCAGTTCTTC
V gene: TRBV18
J gene: TRBJ2-1
D gene: .
clone size: many

CDR3 protein: CSVMTGSNEKLFF
CDR3 DNA: TGCAGCGTGATGACAGGGAGTAATGAAAAACTGTTTTTT
V gene: TRBV29-1
J gene: TRBJ1-4
D gene: TRBD1
clone size: many

CDR3 protein: CVSSPKHGTAPNEKLFF
CDR3 DNA: TGTGTCAGCAGCCCCAAACACGGGACTGCACCTAATGAAAAACTGTTTTTT
V gene: TRBV7-2
J gene: TRBJ1-4
D gene: .
clone size: many

CDR3 protein: CASSSLGGTGVYEQFF
CDR3 DNA: TGTGCCAGCAGCTCCTTGGGGGGGACAGGGGTCTATGAGCAGTTCTTC
V gene: TRBV7-8
J gene: TRBJ2-1
D gene: TRBD1
clone size: many

CDR3 protein: CASSPVERPTEAFF
CDR3 DNA: TGTGCCAGCTCACCGGTAGAACGTCCCACTGAAGCTTTCTTT
V gene: TRBV18
J gene: TRBJ1-1
D gene: .
clone size: many

CDR3 protein: CSVDGKQRETQYF
CDR3 DNA: TGCAGCGTTGACGGCAAACAGAGAGAGACCCAGTACTTC
V gene: TRBV29-1
J gene: TRBJ2-5
D gene: .
clone size: many

CDR3 protein: CASSQSSGGIYTGELFF
CDR3 DNA: TGTGCCAGCAGCCAATCTAGCGGGGGGATTTACACCGGGGAGCTGTTTTTT
V gene: TRBV4-2
J gene: TRBJ2-2
D gene: TRBD2
clone size: few

CDR3 protein: CASSWGDRASFQPQHF
CDR3 DNA: TGCGCCAGCAGCTGGGGGGACAGAGCTTCCTTCCAGCCCCAGCATTTT
V gene: TRBV5-1
J gene: TRBJ1-5
D gene: TRBD1
clone size: many

CDR3 protein: CASSLDPPGGPADTQYF
CDR3 DNA: TGTGCCAGCAGCTTAGATCCCCCGGGAGGGCCCGCAGATACGCAGTATTTT
V gene: TRBV11-2
J gene: TRBJ2-3
D gene: TRBD2
clone size: many

CDR3 protein: CASSYSASGTSSYEQYF
CDR3 DNA: TGTGCCAGCAGTTACTCAGCTAGCGGGACAAGCTCCTACGAGCAGTACTTC
V gene: TRBV6-6
J gene: TRBJ2-7
D gene: TRBD2
clone size: many

CDR3 protein: CASRRSGANVLTF
CDR3 DNA: TGTGCCTCCCGGCGCTCTGGGGCCAACGTCCTGACTTTC
V gene: TRBV19
J gene: TRBJ2-6
D gene: .
clone size: many

CDR3 protein: CASSLSGGAPDTQYF
CDR3 DNA: TGTGCCAGCAGCTTGAGCGGGGGGGCCCCAGATACGCAGTATTTT
V gene: TRBV7-6
J gene: TRBJ2-3
D gene: TRBD2
clone size: many

CDR3 protein: CASSLDWDSGNTIYF
CDR3 DNA: TGTGCCAGCAGTTTGGACTGGGACTCTGGAAACACCATATATTTT
V gene: TRBV6-6
J gene: TRBJ1-3
D gene: .
clone size: many

CDR3 protein: CASSEYSYEQYF
CDR3 DNA: TGTGCCAGCAGTGAATACTCCTACGAGCAGTACTTC
V gene: TRBV2
J gene: TRBJ2-7
D gene: .
clone size: many

CDR3 protein: CASSPSNTGELFF
CDR3 DNA: TGTGCCAGCAGCCCCTCTAACACCGGGGAGCTGTTTTTT
V gene: TRBV7-9
J gene: TRBJ2-2
D gene: .
clone size: medium-sized

CDR3 protein: CASHPGGTRTEAFF
CDR3 DNA: TGTGCCAGCCACCCCGGGGGGACGCGAACTGAAGCTTTCTTT
V gene: TRBV7-2
J gene: TRBJ1-1
D gene: .
clone size: many

CDR3 protein: CASSSDRPLANTGELFF
CDR3 DNA: TGTGCCAGCAGCTCCGACCGACCGTTAGCGAACACCGGGGAGCTGTTTTTT
V gene: TRBV7-2
J gene: TRBJ2-2
D gene: .
clone size: many

CDR3 protein: CASNWAASTDTQYF
CDR3 DNA: TGTGCCAGCAATTGGGCTGCTAGCACAGATACGCAGTATTTT
V gene: TRBV7-2
J gene: TRBJ2-3
D gene: .
clone size: many

CDR3 protein: CASSLGSGTDTQYF
CDR3 DNA: TGTGCCAGCAGCTTAGGGAGTGGCACAGATACGCAGTATTTT
V gene: TRBV7-6
J gene: TRBJ2-3
D gene: .
clone size: many

CDR3 protein: CASSLRTGQNTEAFF
CDR3 DNA: TGTGCCAGCAGCCTTCGGACAGGACAGAACACTGAAGCTTTCTTT
V gene: TRBV13
J gene: TRBJ1-1
D gene: TRBD1
clone size: many

CDR3 protein: CASSPHRQGGEKLFF
CDR3 DNA: TGCGCCAGCAGTCCCCATCGACAGGGTGGAGAAAAACTGTTTTTT
V gene: TRBV10-2
J gene: TRBJ1-4
D gene: TRBD1
clone size: .

CDR3 protein: CASSAEAGAEGDTQYF
CDR3 DNA: TGTGCCAGCAGCGCAGAAGCGGGAGCTGAAGGGGATACGCAGTATTTT
V gene: TRBV7-2
J gene: TRBJ2-3
D gene: TRBD2
clone size: many

CDR3 protein: CASSLGTSGPYNEQFF
CDR3 DNA: TGTGCCAGCAGCTTAGGGACTAGCGGTCCCTACAATGAGCAGTTCTTC
V gene: TRBV7-9
J gene: TRBJ2-1
D gene: TRBD2
clone size: many

CDR3 protein: CSVDVGPDIQYF
CDR3 DNA: TGCAGCGTTGATGTAGGCCCGGACATTCAGTACTTC
V gene: TRBV29-1
J gene: TRBJ2-4
D gene: .
clone size: many

CDR3 protein: CASSRTSGSSYNEQFF
CDR3 DNA: TGTGCCAGCAGCCGGACTAGCGGGAGCTCCTACAATGAGCAGTTCTTC
V gene: TRBV7-9
J gene: TRBJ2-1
D gene: TRBD2
clone size: many

CDR3 protein: CSVRAGVDEQYF
CDR3 DNA: TGCAGCGTTCGAGCGGGAGTTGACGAGCAGTACTTC
V gene: TRBV29-1
J gene: TRBJ2-7
D gene: TRBD2
clone size: many

CDR3 protein: CASSPGRAAETQYF
CDR3 DNA: TGTGCCAGCAGTCCCGGGAGGGCCGCAGAGACCCAGTACTTC
V gene: TRBV14
J gene: TRBJ2-5
D gene: TRBD2
clone size: many

CDR3 protein: CASRPSGGAYNEQFF
CDR3 DNA: TGTGCCAGCAGACCGAGCGGGGGGGCCTACAATGAGCAGTTCTTC
V gene: TRBV12-3/TRBV12-4
J gene: TRBJ2-1
D gene: TRBD2
clone size: many

CDR3 protein: CASSSRDRLTDTQYF
CDR3 DNA: TGTGCCAGCAGCTCCCGGGACAGGCTAACAGATACGCAGTATTTT
V gene: TRBV5-6
J gene: TRBJ2-3
D gene: TRBD1
clone size: many

CDR3 protein: CSVEGPSETQYF
CDR3 DNA: TGCAGCGTTGAAGGACCCTCAGAGACCCAGTACTTC
V gene: TRBV29-1
J gene: TRBJ2-5
D gene: .
clone size: many

CDR3 protein: CASSFPYRPNQPQHF
CDR3 DNA: TGTGCCAGCAGCTTTCCCTACAGGCCCAATCAGCCCCAGCATTTT
V gene: TRBV11-2
J gene: TRBJ1-5
D gene: .
clone size: many

CDR3 protein: CSATSGSYNEQFF
CDR3 DNA: TGCAGTGCTACTAGCGGCTCCTACAATGAGCAGTTCTTC
V gene: TRBV20-1
J gene: TRBJ2-1
D gene: TRBD2
clone size: medium-sized

CDR3 protein: CSVGREIGGELFF
CDR3 DNA: TGCAGCGTGGGAAGGGAGATCGGCGGGGAGCTGTTTTTT
V gene: TRBV29-1
J gene: TRBJ2-2
D gene: .
clone size: many

CDR3 protein: CASSQDRQGALNTGELFF
CDR3 DNA: TGTGCCAGCAGCCAAGATCGGCAGGGGGCCCTGAACACCGGGGAGCTGTTTTTT
V gene: TRBV14
J gene: TRBJ2-2
D gene: TRBD1
clone size: many

CDR3 protein: CASSPFEGTGELFF
CDR3 DNA: TGTGCCAGCTCACCATTCGAGGGAACCGGGGAGCTGTTTTTT
V gene: TRBV18
J gene: TRBJ2-2
D gene: .
clone size: many

CDR3 protein: CASTQDRSSYNEQFF
CDR3 DNA: TGTGCCAGCACCCAGGACAGAAGCTCCTACAATGAGCAGTTCTTC
V gene: TRBV2
J gene: TRBJ2-1
D gene: .
clone size: many

CDR3 protein: CASSYPSGGYNEQFF
CDR3 DNA: TGTGCCAGCAGCTATCCTAGCGGGGGCTACAATGAGCAGTTCTTC
V gene: TRBV5-6
J gene: TRBJ2-1
D gene: TRBD2
clone size: many

CDR3 protein: CASSYDGRDTGELFF
CDR3 DNA: TGTGCCAGCAGTTACGACGGGAGGGACACCGGGGAGCTGTTTTTT
V gene: TRBV6-6
J gene: TRBJ2-2
D gene: TRBD2
clone size: many

CDR3 protein: CASSLRETKRNTEAFF
CDR3 DNA: TGTGCCAGCAGTCTCCGGGAGACCAAGAGGAACACTGAAGCTTTCTTT
V gene: TRBV6-2/TRBV6-3
J gene: TRBJ1-1
D gene: .
clone size: many

CDR3 protein: CASENSYQETQYF
CDR3 DNA: TGTGCCAGCGAAAACTCGTACCAAGAGACCCAGTACTTC
V gene: TRBV12-3/TRBV12-4
J gene: TRBJ2-5
D gene: .
clone size: many

CDR3 protein: CASSSTGPNIQNNEQFF
CDR3 DNA: TGTGCCAGCAGCTCCACAGGTCCAAACATCCAAAACAATGAGCAGTTCTTC
V gene: TRBV6-2/TRBV6-3
J gene: TRBJ2-1
D gene: .
clone size: many

CDR3 protein: CASSGTNLHEQYF
CDR3 DNA: TGTGCCAGTTCCGGGACAAATCTCCACGAGCAGTACTTC
V gene: TRBV7-6
J gene: TRBJ2-7
D gene: .
clone size: many

CDR3 protein: CASSLGDVSTDTQYF
CDR3 DNA: TGTGCCAGCAGTTTGGGTGACGTTAGCACAGATACGCAGTATTTT
V gene: TRBV12-3/TRBV12-4
J gene: TRBJ2-3
D gene: .
clone size: many

CDR3 protein: CASSLWRDSHYGYTF
CDR3 DNA: TGTGCCAGCAGTCTGTGGCGGGACAGCCACTATGGCTACACCTTC
V gene: TRBV7-2
J gene: TRBJ1-2
D gene: TRBD1
clone size: .

CDR3 protein: CASSSGPAGNEQYF
CDR3 DNA: TGTGCCAGCAGTTCGGGACCGGCTGGGAACGAGCAGTACTTC
V gene: TRBV12-3/TRBV12-4
J gene: TRBJ2-7
D gene: .
clone size: many

CDR3 protein: CASSSLSASGGRETQYF
CDR3 DNA: TGTGCCAGCAGTTCACTCTCGGCTAGCGGAGGGCGGGAGACCCAGTACTTC
V gene: TRBV6-2/TRBV6-3
J gene: TRBJ2-5
D gene: TRBD2
clone size: many

CDR3 protein: CASSSRDKGDTIYF
CDR3 DNA: TGTGCCAGCAGTTCCCGAGACAAAGGAGACACCATATATTTT
V gene: TRBV12-3/TRBV12-4
J gene: TRBJ1-3
D gene: .
clone size: many